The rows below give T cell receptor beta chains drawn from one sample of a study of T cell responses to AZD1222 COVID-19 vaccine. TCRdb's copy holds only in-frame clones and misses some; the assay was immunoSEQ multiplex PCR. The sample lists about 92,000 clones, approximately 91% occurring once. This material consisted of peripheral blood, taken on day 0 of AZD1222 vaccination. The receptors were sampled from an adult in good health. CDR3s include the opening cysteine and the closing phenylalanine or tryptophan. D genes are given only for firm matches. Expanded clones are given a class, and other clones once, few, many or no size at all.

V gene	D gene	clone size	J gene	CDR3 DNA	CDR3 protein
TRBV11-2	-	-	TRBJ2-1	TGTGCCAGCAGCCCCAGAGGGACCAGGATGTACAATGAGCAGTTCTTC	CASSPRGTRMYNEQFF
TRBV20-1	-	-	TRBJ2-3	TGCAGTGCTAGTGGACAGTTCACAGATACGCAGTATTTT	CSASGQFTDTQYF
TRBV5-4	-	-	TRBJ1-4	TGTGCCAGCAGCTTGCAGCTAGCGGGTAATGAAAAACTGTTTTTT	CASSLQLAGNEKLFF
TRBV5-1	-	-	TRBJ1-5	TGCGCCAGCAGCTTGGGATCGGCGGATAATCAGCCCCAGCATTTT	CASSLGSADNQPQHF
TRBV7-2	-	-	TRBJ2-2	TGTGCCAGCAGCCCCTCGGGAAGCGGGTGGAACACCGGGGAGCTGTTTTTT	CASSPSGSGWNTGELFF
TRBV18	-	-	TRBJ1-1	TGTGCCGGAAAACAGGGTTGGGACACTGAAGCTTTCTTT	CAGKQGWDTEAFF
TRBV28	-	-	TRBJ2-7	TGTGCCAGCAGACGTTACGAGCAGTACTTC	CASRRYEQYF
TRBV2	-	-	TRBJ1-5	TGTGCCAGCAGTGAAGGCAATCAGCCCCAGCATTTT	CASSEGNQPQHF
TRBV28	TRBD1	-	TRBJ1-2	TGTGCCAGCAGTTTACCCCCTGGACAGGGGAACTATGGCTACACCTTC	CASSLPPGQGNYGYTF
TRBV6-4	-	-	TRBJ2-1	TGTGCCAGCAGTGACTCCTCTGAGGGTGAGCAGTTCTTC	CASSDSSEGEQFF
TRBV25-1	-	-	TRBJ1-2	TGTGCCAGCAGTGACCTTAGTTCGGGCTCGAACTATGGCTACACCTTC	CASSDLSSGSNYGYTF
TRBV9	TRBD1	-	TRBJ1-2	TGTGCCAGCAGCCCAGGGGGACAGGGGAACTATGGCTACACCTTC	CASSPGGQGNYGYTF
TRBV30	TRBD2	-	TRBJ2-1	TGTGCCTGGGCGGGACTAGCGATCTTCAATGAGCAGTTCTTC	CAWAGLAIFNEQFF
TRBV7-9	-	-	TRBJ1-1	TGTGCCAGCAGCCCCCAGGGGAACACTGAAGCTTTCTTT	CASSPQGNTEAFF
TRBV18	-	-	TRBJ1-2	TGTGCCAGCTCACCACCGGTCGCACAGTCCCTAGGTGGCTACACCTTC	CASSPPVAQSLGGYTF
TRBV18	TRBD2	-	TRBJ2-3	TGTGCCAGCTCACCCAAAGATAGCGGGAGGACAGATACGCAGTATTTT	CASSPKDSGRTDTQYF
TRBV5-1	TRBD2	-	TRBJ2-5	TGCGCCAGCAGCCTCAGCGGGGGGCAAGAGACCCAGTACTTC	CASSLSGGQETQYF
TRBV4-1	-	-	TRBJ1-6	TGCGCCAGCAGCCAAGATAAGACCTCGGATAATTCACCCCTCCACTTT	CASSQDKTSDNSPLHF
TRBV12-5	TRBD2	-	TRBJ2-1	TGTGCTAGTGGTTTGGTTGGGCTAGCGGGGAACTACAATGAGCAGTTCTTC	CASGLVGLAGNYNEQFF
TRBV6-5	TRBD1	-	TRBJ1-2	TGTGCCAGCAGAAACAGACAGGGGAGGAACTATGGCTACACCTTC	CASRNRQGRNYGYTF
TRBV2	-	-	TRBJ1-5	TGTGCCAGCCGACGGGACGTTAATCAGCCCCAGCATTTT	CASRRDVNQPQHF
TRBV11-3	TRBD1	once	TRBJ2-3	TGTGCCAGCAGCTCGGGACAGGGGTCACACCCAACGCAGTATTTT	CASSSGQGSHPTQYF
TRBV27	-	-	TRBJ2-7	TGTGCCAGCACTGCTAGAAACAGCTACGAGCAGTACTTC	CASTARNSYEQYF
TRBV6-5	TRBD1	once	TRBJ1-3	TGTGCCAGCAGGGCAGGGGGAGGAAACACCATATATTTT	CASRAGGGNTIYF
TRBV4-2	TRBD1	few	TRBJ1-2	TGTGCCAGCAGGACAGGGGGCTATGGCTACACCTTC	CASRTGGYGYTF
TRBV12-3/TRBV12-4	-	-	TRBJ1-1	TGTGCCAACAAACAGGGAGTTGAAGCTTTCTTT	CANKQGVEAFF
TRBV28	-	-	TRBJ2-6	TGTGCCAGCATGCGTTTCACCCCTGGGGCCAACGTCCTGACTTTC	CASMRFTPGANVLTF
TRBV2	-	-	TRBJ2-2	TGTGCCAGCAGTCAACATACCGGGGAGCTGTTTTTT	CASSQHTGELFF
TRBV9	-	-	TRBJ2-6	TGTGCCAGCAGCACTAAACACGTACCCTCACCCTCTGGGGCCAACGTCCTGACTTTC	CASSTKHVPSPSGANVLTF
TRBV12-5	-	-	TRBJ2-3	TGTGCTAGTGGGGGCACAGATACGCAGTATTTT	CASGGTDTQYF
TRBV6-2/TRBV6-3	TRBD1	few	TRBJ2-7	TGTGCCAGCAGTCGGCGGACAGGGACCCAGTACTACGAGCAGTACTTC	CASSRRTGTQYYEQYF
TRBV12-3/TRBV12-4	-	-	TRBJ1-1	TGTGCCAGCAGCTCGAATGTGAACACTGAAGCTTTCTTT	CASSSNVNTEAFF
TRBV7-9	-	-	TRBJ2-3	TGTGCCAGCAGACTATCTTGGGACCCAGATACGCAGTATTTT	CASRLSWDPDTQYF
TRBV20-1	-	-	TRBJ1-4	TGCAGTGCTAGGGCCTACAGGGAGGTCCTTTTT	CSARAYREVLF
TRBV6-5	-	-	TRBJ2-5	TGTGCCAGCCGGGACTACCAAGAGACCCAGTACTTC	CASRDYQETQYF
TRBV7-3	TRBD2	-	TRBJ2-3	TGTGCCAGCAGCTTAACCCTAGCGGGGGCAGGAGATACGCAGTATTTT	CASSLTLAGAGDTQYF
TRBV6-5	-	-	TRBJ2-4	TGTGCCAGCAGTCAGGGATGGGACATTCAGTACTTC	CASSQGWDIQYF
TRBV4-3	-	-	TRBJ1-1	TGCGCCAGCAGCCAAGGCTGGGGGGCCCTTGGTACTGAAGCTTTCTTT	CASSQGWGALGTEAFF
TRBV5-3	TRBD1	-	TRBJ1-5	TGTGCCAGAAGCTTTCTTCCTGGGACAGGGAATCAGCCCCAGCATTTT	CARSFLPGTGNQPQHF